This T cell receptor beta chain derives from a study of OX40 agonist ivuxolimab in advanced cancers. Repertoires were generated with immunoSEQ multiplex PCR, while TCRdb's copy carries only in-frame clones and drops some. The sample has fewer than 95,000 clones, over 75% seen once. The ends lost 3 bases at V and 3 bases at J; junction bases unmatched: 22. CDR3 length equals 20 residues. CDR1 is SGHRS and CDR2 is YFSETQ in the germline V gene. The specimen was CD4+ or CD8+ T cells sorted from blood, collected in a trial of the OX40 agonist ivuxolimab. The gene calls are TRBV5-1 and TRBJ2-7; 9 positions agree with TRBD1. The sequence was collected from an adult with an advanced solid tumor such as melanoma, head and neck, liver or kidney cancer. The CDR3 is CASSSIRPGQGKGGYYEQYF. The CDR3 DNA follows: TGCGCCAGCAGCTCGATCCGACCGGGACAGGGTAAAGGGGGGTACTACGAGCAGTACTTC. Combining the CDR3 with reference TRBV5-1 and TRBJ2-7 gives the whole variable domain KAGVTQTPRYLIKTRGQQVTLSCSPISGHRSVSWYQQTPGQGLQFLFEYFSETQRNKGNFPGRFSGRQFSNSRSEMNVSTLELGDSALYLCASSSIRPGQGKGGYYEQYFGPGTRLTVT.